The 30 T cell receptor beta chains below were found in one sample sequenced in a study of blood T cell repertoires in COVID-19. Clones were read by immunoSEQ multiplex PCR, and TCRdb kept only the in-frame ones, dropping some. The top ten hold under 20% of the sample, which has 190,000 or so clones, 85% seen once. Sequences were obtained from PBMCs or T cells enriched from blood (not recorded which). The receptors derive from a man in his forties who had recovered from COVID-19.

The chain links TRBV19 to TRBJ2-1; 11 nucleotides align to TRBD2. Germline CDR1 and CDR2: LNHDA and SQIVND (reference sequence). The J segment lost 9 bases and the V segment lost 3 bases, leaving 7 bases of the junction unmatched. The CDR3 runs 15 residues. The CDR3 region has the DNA TGTGCCAGTAGTATCATAGCGGGAGGGCCAGGTGAGCAGTTCTTC. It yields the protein CASSIIAGGPGEQFF.

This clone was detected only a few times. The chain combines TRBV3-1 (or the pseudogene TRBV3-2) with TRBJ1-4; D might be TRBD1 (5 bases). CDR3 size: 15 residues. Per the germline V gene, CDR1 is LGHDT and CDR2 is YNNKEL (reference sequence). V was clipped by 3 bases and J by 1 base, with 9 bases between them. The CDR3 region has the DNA TGTGCCAGCAGCCATTGGGGCGAAACTAATGAAAAACTGTTTTTT. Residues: CASSHWGETNEKLFF.

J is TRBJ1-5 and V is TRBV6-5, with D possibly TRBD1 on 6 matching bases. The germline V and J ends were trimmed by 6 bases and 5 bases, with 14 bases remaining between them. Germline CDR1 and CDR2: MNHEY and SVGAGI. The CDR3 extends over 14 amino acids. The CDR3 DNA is TGTGCCAGCAGGAATACAGGGAGATATCAGCCCCAGCATTTT. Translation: CASRNTGRYQPQHF.

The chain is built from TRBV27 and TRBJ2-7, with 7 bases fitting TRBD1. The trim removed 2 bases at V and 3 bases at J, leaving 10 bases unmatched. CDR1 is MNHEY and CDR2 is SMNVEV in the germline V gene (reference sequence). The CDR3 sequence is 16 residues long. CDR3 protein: CASSLRKDRVNYEQYF. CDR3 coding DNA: TGTGCCAGCAGTTTACGCAAAGACAGGGTAAACTACGAGCAGTACTTC.

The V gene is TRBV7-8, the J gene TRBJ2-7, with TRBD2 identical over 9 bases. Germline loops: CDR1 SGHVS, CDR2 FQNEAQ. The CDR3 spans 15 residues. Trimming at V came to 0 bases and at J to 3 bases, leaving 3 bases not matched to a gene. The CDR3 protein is CASSLAASGVYEQYF. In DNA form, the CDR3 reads TGTGCCAGCAGCTTAGCCGCTAGCGGGGTCTACGAGCAGTACTTC.

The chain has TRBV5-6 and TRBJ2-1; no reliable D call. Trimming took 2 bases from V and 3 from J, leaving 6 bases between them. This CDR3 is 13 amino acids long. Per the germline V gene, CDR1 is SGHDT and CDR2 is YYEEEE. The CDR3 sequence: CASSFSYYNEQFF. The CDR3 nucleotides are TGTGCCAGCAGCTTTAGCTACTACAATGAGCAGTTCTTC.

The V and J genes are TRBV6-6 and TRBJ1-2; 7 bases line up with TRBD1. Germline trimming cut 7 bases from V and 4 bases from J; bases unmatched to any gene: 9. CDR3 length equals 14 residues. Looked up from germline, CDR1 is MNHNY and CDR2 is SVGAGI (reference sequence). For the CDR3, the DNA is TGTGCCAGCACCCTTTCGGGACAGCCCTATGGCTACACCTTC. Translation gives CASTLSGQPYGYTF.

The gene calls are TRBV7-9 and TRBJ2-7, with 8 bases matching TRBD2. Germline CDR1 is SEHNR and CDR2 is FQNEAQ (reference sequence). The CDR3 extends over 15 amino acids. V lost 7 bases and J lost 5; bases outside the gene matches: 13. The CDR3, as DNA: TGTGCCAGCACCCGAGATGCGGGAGGAGTACACGAGCAGTACTTC. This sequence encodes CASTRDAGGVHEQYF.

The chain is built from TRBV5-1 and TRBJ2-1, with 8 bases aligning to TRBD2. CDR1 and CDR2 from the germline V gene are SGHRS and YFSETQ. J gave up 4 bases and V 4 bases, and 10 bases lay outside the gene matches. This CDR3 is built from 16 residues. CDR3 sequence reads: CASSQVGSGTYNEQFF. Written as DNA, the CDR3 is TGCGCCAGCAGCCAGGTGGGTAGCGGGACGTACAATGAGCAGTTCTTC.

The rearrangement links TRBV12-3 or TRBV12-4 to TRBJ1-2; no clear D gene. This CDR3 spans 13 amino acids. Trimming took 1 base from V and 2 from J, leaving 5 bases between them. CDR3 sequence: CASSLGRNYGYTF. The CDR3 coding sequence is TGTGCCAGCAGTTTAGGGCGGAACTATGGCTACACCTTC.

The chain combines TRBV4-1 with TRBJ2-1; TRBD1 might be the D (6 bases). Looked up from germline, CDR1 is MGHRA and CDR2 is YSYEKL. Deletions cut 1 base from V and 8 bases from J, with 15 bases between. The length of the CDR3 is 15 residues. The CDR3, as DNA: TGCGCCAGCAGCCAAGCTCAGTGGGCAGGGGATGAGCAGTTCTTC. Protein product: CASSQAQWAGDEQFF.

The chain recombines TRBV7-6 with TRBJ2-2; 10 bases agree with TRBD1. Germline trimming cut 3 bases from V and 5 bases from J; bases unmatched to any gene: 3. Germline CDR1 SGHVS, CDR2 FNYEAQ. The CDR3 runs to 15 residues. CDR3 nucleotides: TGTGCCAGCAGCTTTAGACAGGGGGCTACCGGGGAGCTGTTTTTT. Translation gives CASSFRQGATGELFF.

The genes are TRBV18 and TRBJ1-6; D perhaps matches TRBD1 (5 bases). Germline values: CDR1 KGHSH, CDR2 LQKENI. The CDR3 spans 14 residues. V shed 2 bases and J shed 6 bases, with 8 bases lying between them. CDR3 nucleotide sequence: TGTGCCAGCTCACCAGGGGGGTCTAATTCACCCCTCCACTTT. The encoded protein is CASSPGGSNSPLHF.

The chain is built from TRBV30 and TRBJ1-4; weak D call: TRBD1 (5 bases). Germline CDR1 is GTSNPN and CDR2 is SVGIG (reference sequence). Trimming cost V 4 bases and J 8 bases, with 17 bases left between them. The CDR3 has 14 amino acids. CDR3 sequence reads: CAWTKSERGEKLFF. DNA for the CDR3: TGTGCCTGGACCAAAAGTGAGCGGGGGGAAAAACTGTTTTTT.

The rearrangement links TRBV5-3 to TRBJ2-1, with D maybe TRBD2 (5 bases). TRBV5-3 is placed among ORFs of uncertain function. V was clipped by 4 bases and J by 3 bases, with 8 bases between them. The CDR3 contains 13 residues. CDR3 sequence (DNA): TGTGCCAGAAGCAAGCGGAGCTACAATGAGCAGTTCTTC. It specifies CARSKRSYNEQFF.

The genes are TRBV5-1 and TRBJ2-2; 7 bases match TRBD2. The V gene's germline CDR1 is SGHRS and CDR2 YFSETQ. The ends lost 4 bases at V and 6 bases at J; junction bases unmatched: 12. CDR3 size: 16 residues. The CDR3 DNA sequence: TGCGCCAGCAGCACGGTGGGCGGGAGAACCCCCGGGGAGCTGTTTTTT. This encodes CASSTVGGRTPGELFF.

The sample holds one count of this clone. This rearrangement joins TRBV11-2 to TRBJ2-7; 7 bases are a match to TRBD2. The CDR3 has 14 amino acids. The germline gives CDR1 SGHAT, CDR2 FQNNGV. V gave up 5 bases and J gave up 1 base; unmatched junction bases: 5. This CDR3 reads CASSPLSGSYEQYF. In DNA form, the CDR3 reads TGTGCCAGCAGCCCTCTTAGCGGGTCCTACGAGCAGTACTTC.

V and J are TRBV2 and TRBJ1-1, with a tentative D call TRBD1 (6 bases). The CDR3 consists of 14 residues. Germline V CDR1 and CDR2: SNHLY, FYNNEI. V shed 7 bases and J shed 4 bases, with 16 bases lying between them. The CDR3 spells CASKGTRTGTEAFF. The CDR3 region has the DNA TGTGCCAGCAAGGGGACACGGACGGGCACTGAAGCTTTCTTT. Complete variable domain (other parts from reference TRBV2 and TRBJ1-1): EPEVTQTPSHQVTQMGQEVILRCVPISNHLYFYWYRQILGQKVEFLVSFYNNEISEKSEIFDDQFSVERPDGSNFTLKIRSTKLEDSAMYFCASKGTRTGTEAFFGQGTRLTVV.

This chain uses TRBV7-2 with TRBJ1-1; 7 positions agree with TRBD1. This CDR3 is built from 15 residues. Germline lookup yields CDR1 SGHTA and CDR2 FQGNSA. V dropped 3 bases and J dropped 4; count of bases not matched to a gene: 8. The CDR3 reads CASSFTTGSVTEAFF. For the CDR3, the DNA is TGTGCCAGCAGCTTCACGACAGGGTCGGTCACTGAAGCTTTCTTT.

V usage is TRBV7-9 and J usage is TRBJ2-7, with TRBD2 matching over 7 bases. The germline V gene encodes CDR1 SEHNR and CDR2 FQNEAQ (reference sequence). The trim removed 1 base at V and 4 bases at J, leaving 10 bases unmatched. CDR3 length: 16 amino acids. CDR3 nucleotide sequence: TGTGCCAGCAGCTTAGGGGAGGGGCTTCCTCGGTACGAGCAGTACTTC. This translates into CASSLGEGLPRYEQYF.

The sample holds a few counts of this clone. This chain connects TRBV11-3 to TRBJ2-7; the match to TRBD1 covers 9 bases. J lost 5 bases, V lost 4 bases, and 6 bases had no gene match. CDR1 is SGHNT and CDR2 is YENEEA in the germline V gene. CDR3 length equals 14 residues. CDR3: CASSWGQGSHEQYF. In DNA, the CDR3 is TGTGCCAGCAGCTGGGGACAGGGATCCCACGAGCAGTACTTC.

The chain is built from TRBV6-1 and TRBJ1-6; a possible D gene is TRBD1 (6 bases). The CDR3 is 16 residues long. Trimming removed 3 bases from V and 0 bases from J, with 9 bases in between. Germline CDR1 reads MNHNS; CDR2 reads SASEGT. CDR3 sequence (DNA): TGTGCCAGCAGTGATGACAGGTTCTCCTATAATTCACCCCTCCACTTT. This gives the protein CASSDDRFSYNSPLHF.

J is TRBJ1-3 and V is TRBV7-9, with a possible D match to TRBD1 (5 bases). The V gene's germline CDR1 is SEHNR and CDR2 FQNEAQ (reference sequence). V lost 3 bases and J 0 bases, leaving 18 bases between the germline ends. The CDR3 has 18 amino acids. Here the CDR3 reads CASSFYLTEGLSGNTIYF. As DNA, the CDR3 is TGTGCCAGCAGCTTCTACCTCACGGAGGGACTCTCTGGAAACACCATATATTTT.

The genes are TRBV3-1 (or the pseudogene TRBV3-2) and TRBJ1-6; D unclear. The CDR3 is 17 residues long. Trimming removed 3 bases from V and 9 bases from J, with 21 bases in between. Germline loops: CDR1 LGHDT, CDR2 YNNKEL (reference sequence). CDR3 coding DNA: TGTGCCAGCAGCCAGATCCCCTCTAGCCCGGCTCGTTCACCCCTCCACTTT. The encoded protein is CASSQIPSSPARSPLHF.

The DNA of the CDR3 is TGTGCCAGCAGCTTAGGTCCTGGCAATCAGCCCCAGCATTTT. Translated: CASSLGPGNQPQHF. The rearrangement uses TRBV13 and TRBJ1-5; D gene unclear. The CDR3 totals 14 residues. V was pared by 0 bases and J by 2 bases, with 5 bases between. Germline CDR1 is PRHDT and CDR2 is FYEKMQ (reference sequence). The full variable domain, rest sourced from reference TRBV13 and TRBJ1-5, is AAGVIQSPRHLIKEKRETATLKCYPIPRHDTVYWYQQGPGQDPQFLISFYEKMQSDKGSIPDRFSAQQFSDYHSELNMSSLELGDSALYFCASSLGPGNQPQHFGDGTRLSIL.

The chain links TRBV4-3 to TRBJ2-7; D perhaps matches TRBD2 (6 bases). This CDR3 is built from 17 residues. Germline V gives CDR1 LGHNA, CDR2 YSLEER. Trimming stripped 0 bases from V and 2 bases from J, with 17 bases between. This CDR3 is CASSQDLPSAFAYEQYF. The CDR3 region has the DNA TGCGCCAGCAGCCAAGATCTCCCTAGCGCCTTCGCCTACGAGCAGTACTTC.

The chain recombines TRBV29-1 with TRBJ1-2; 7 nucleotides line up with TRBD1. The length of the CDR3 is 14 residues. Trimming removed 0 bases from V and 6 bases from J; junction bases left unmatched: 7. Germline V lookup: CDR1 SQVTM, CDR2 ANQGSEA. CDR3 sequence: CSVEEGQLRNGYTF. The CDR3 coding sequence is TGCAGCGTTGAAGAGGGACAGCTTCGGAATGGCTACACCTTC.

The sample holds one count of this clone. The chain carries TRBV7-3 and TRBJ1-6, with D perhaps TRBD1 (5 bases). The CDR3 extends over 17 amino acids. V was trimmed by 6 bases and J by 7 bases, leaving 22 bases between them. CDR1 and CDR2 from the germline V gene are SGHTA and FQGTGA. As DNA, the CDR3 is TGTGCCAGCAGTTTTCCGCAGGGTCATCGAACCAATTCACCCCTCCACTTT. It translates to CASSFPQGHRTNSPLHF. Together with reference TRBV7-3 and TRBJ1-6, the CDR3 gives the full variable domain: GAGVSQTPSNKVTEKGKYVELRCDPISGHTALYWYRQSLGQGPEFLIYFQGTGAADDSGLPNDRFFAVRPEGSVSTLKIQRTERGDSAVYLCASSFPQGHRTNSPLHFGNGTRLTVT.

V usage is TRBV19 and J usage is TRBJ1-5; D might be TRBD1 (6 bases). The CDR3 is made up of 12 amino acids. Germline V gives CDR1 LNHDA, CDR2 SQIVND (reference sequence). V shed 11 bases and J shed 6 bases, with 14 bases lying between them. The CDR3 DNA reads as TGTGCCGCGGGGGGCTTGGGTCAGCCCCAGCATTTT. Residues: CAAGGLGQPQHF.

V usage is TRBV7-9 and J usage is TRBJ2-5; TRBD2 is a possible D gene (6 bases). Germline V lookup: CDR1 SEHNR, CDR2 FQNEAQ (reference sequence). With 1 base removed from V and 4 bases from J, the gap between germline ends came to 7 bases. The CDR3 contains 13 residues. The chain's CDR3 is CASSLGAGETQYF. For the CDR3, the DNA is TGTGCCAGCAGCTTAGGAGCGGGAGAGACCCAGTACTTC. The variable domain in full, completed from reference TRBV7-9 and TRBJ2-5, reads DTGVSQNPRHKITKRGQNVTFRCDPISEHNRLYWYRQTLGQGPEFLTYFQNEAQLEKSRLLSDRFSAERPKGSFSTLEIQRTEQGDSAMYLCASSLGAGETQYFGPGTRLLVL.